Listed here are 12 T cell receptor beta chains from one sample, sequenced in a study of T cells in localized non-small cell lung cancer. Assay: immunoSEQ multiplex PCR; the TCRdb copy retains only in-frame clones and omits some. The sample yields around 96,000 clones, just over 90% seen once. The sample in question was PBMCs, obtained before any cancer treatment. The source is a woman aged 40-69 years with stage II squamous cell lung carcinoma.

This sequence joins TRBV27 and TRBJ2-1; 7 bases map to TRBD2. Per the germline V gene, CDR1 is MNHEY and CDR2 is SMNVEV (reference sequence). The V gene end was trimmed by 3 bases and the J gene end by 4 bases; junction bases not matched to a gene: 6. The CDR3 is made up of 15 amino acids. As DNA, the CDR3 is TGTGCCAGCAGTTTGGTGCGGGAGCGGTACAATGAGCAGTTCTTC. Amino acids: CASSLVRERYNEQFF.

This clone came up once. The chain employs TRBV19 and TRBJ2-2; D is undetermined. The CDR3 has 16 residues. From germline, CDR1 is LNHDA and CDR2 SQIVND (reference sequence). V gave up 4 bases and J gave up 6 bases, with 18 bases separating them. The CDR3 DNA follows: TGTGCCAGTAGTAGAGACCTCGGATCGAGTTCCGGGGAGCTGTTTTTT. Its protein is CASSRDLGSSSGELFF.

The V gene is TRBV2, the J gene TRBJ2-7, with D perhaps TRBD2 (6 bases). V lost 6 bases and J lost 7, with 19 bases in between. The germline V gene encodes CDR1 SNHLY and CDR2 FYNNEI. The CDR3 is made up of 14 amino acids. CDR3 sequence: CASRGDLSSGEQYF. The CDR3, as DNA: TGTGCCAGCAGGGGGGACTTAAGCTCCGGGGAGCAGTACTTC.

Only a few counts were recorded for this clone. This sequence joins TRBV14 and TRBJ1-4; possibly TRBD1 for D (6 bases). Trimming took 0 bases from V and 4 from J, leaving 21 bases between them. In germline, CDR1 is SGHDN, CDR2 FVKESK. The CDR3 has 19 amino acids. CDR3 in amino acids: CASSQDAAGGLLRNEKLFF. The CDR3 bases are TGTGCCAGCAGCCAAGATGCGGCTGGGGGGCTACTTCGTAATGAAAAACTGTTTTTT.

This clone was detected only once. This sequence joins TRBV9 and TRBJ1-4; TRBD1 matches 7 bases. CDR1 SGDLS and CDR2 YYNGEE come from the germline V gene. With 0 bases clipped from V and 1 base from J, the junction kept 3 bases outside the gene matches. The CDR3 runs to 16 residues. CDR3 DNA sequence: TGTGCCAGCAGCGTAGGACAGGGACGAACTAATGAAAAACTGTTTTTT. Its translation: CASSVGQGRTNEKLFF.

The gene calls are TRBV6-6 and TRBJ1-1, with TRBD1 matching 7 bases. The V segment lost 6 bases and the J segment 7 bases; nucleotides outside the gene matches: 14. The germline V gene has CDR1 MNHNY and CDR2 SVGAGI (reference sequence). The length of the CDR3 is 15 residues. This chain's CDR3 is CASSNWGRGWNEAFF. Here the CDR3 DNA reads TGTGCCAGCAGCAATTGGGGCAGGGGGTGGAATGAAGCTTTCTTT.

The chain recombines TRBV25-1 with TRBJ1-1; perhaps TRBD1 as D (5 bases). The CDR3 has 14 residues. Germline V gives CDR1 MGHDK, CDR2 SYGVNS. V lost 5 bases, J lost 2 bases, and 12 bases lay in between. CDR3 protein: CASSLGRGNTEAFF. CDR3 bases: TGTGCCAGCAGTCTTGGAAGGGGAAACACTGAAGCTTTCTTT.

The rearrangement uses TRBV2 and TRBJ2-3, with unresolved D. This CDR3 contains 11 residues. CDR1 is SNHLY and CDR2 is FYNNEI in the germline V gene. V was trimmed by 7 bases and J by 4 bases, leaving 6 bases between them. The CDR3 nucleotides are TGTGCCAGCACTAGATCAGATACGCAGTATTTT. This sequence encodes CASTRSDTQYF.

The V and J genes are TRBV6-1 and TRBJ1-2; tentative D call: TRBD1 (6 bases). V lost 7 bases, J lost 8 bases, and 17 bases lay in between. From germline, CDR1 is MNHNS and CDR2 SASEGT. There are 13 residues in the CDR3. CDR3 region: CASNTQGMGGYTF. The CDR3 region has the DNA TGTGCCAGCAATACACAGGGCATGGGGGGCTACACCTTC.

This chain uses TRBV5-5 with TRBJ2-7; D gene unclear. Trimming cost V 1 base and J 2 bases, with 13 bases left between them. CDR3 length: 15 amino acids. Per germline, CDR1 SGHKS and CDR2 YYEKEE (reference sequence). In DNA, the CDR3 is TGTGCCAGCAGCTTGTCGTTCTCCAGCCCCTACGAGCAGTACTTC. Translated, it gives CASSLSFSSPYEQYF.

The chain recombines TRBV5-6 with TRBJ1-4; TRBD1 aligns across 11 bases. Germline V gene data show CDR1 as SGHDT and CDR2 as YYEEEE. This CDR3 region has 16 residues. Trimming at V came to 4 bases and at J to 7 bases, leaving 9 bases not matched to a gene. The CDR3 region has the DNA TGTGCCAGCAGCATATACCCGGGACAGGGGGGTGAAAAACTGTTTTTT. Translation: CASSIYPGQGGEKLFF. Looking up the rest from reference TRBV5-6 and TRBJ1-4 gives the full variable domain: DAGVTQSPTHLIKTRGQQVTLRCSPKSGHDTVSWYQQALGQGPQFIFQYYEEEERQRGNFPDRFSGHQFPNYSSELNVNALLLGDSALYLCASSIYPGQGGEKLFFGSGTQLSVL.

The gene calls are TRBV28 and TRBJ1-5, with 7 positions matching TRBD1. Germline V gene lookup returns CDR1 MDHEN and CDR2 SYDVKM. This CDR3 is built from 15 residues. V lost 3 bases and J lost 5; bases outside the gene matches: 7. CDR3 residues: CASSFPSTGYQPQHF. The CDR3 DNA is TGTGCCAGCAGTTTCCCTTCGACAGGGTATCAGCCCCAGCATTTT.